The present TCR beta chain was sequenced within a study of shared clonotypes between healthy human individuals. General observations from the study: Sorted-subset sequencing was shown by rarefaction to be incomplete despite large depth. Naive CD4 clonotypes overlapped across a few donors at around 5%.

About this clone itself: Its antigen is not identified.

Sequencing was at deep level. Method: immunoSEQ multiplex PCR; TCRdb's copy keeps in-frame clones and lacks some. The table shows 2 million to 2.5 million clones, with 85% to 95% occurring only once. Germline loops: CDR1 SGHRS, CDR2 YFSETQ. The CDR3 length is 16 residues. V dropped 0 bases and J dropped 2 bases, with 15 bases sitting between them. Sequenced sample: naive CD4+ T cells sorted from blood. The subset denotes: CD45RA+ positively selected. The source is a man between 18 and 29 years old in good health. The rearrangement links TRBV5-1 to TRBJ2-7; TRBD1 is a possible D gene (6 bases). CDR3 sequence (DNA): TGCGCCAGCAGCTTGGTAACAGGGAAGGGGACCTACGAGCAGTACTTC. Translation gives CASSLVTGKGTYEQYF.